This T cell receptor (beta chain) appears in the sequencing data of a study of blood T cell repertoires in COVID-19. Turning to the study itself: Specimens from acute and convalescent COVID-19 originated in the United States, Italy and Spain.

Up to 2 weeks before entering the study, exposed participants had met a COVID-19 case. Authors' analysis steps: For nucleated cells, counts were estimated from reference gene primer amplification. The repertoire was sequenced with immunoSEQ multiplex PCR; TCRdb's copy has only in-frame clones and lacks some. The V and J calls and clone size come from that table; D and trimming were worked out from the DNA. The repertoire consists of about 350,000 clones, with 88% occurring once and the leading ten covering 0.85% to 1.3%. CDR3 length: 15 amino acids. V lost 8 bases, J lost 1 base, and 7 bases stayed unmatched. From germline, CDR1 is MNHEY and CDR2 SMNVEV (reference sequence).

Sequenced input: PBMCs or T cells enriched from blood (not recorded which). The receptor was derived from a young woman who had been exposed to COVID-19. The genes are TRBV27 and TRBJ1-5; 8 bases are a match to TRBD1. In nucleotides, the CDR3 is TGTGCCAGCCGCAGGGGGCCGGCGAGCAATCAGCCCCAGCATTTT. This sequence encodes CASRRGPASNQPQHF.